A selection of T cell receptor beta chains follows, all from one sample in a study of molecular identifiers for immune sequencing clone quantification. One entry per CDR3 protein, called by TCRdb with MiXCR from the PCR reads. Here the sample spans more than 550,000 distinct CDR3 sequences, 25% being singletons. Sample: naive CD8+ T cells from blood, with Jurkat cell RNA spiked in. These receptors were taken from a human donor in good health. Some libraries in this study had Jurkat cell RNA spiked in. CDR3s include the opening cysteine and the closing phenylalanine or tryptophan. The order of the fields is J gene, D gene, clone size, V gene, CDR3 DNA, CDR3 protein. D genes are given only for firm matches. Not every row has a clone size; where given, it reads once, few, many or a size class.

TRBJ1-3 | - | few | TRBV28 | TGTGCCAGCAGCATTACAGGGCGCTCTGGAAACACCATATATTTT | CASSITGRSGNTIYF
TRBJ2-5 | TRBD2 | - | TRBV5-1 | TGCGCCAGCAGCTTGGACCCGGGACTAGCCAATCTTGAGACCCAGTACTTC | CASSLDPGLANLETQYF
TRBJ2-2 | - | few | TRBV12-3/TRBV12-4 | TGTGCCAGCAGTTCCGGGGGAGCGGCAAACACCGGGGGGCTGTTTTTT | CASSSGGAANTGGLFF
TRBJ1-5 | - | - | TRBV6-6 | TGTGCCAGCGCTGCCAGCGTAAGCAATCAGCCCCAGCATTTT | CASAASVSNQPQHF
TRBJ2-1 | - | few | TRBV29-1 | TGCAGCGTCACAAAGCTTGGTGGTGAGCAGTTCTTC | CSVTKLGGEQFF
TRBJ2-7 | - | many | TRBV27 | TGTGCCAGCAGTTACGGGGACGAGCAGTACTTC | CASSYGDEQYF
TRBJ1-4 | - | - | TRBV20-1 | TGCAGTGCTAGAGACTCCCAGCGGACCGCAACTAATGAAAAACTGTTTTTT | CSARDSQRTATNEKLFF
TRBJ1-4 | TRBD1 | few | TRBV10-2 | TGCGCCACCCGACAGGGTGCCAATGAAAAACTGTTTTTT | CATRQGANEKLFF
TRBJ2-7 | - | many | TRBV3-1 | TGTGCCAGTCAGGGGCCCCACTACGAGCAGTACTTC | CASQGPHYEQYF
TRBJ1-5 | - | many | TRBV20-1 | TGCAGTGCTAGGGTAGCAGGGGATCAGCCCCAGCATTTT | CSARVAGDQPQHF
TRBJ2-7 | - | few | TRBV14 | TGTGCCAGCGGCCCAGAAAAGGGGTTTTACGAGCAGTACTTC | CASGPEKGFYEQYF
TRBJ2-7 | - | many | TRBV6-2/TRBV6-3 | TGTGCCAGCAGTTACTCGAGAGGCTTCGAGCAGTACTTC | CASSYSRGFEQYF
TRBJ1-1 | TRBD1 | - | TRBV20-1 | TGCAGTGCTAGAGATAGTGGAACGGGACAGGGAGGCACTGAAGCTTTCTTT | CSARDSGTGQGGTEAFF
TRBJ2-2 | TRBD1 | - | TRBV6-2/TRBV6-3 | TGTGCCAGCAGTCCGCTCCCGGGACAGGGGGCCCACACCGGGGAGCTGTTTTTT | CASSPLPGQGAHTGELFF
TRBJ2-1 | - | few | TRBV4-3 | TGCGCCAGCAGCCAAGAGGCAGGGGAACCCTACAATGAGCAGTTCTTC | CASSQEAGEPYNEQFF
TRBJ2-4 | - | many | TRBV20-1 | TGCAGTGCTAGAACTTTCTGGGGTGAAAACATTCAGTACTTC | CSARTFWGENIQYF
TRBJ2-1 | - | - | TRBV5-6 | TGTGCGAGCAGTCGAGCCGTCTCCTACCTTGAGCAGTTCTTC | CASSRAVSYLEQFF
TRBJ2-2 | - | many | TRBV3-1 | TGTGCCAGCAGCTCACTGCTCTGGAACACCGGGGAGCTGTTTTTT | CASSSLLWNTGELFF
TRBJ2-7 | - | many | TRBV5-8 | TGTGCCAGCAGCCTGGAGAGGGCTAGTGCGAGCTACGAGCAGTACTTC | CASSLERASASYEQYF
TRBJ2-2 | TRBD2 | many | TRBV13 | TGTGCCAGCAGCTTGCCTAGCGGGGCGAACACCGGGGAGCTGTTTTTT | CASSLPSGANTGELFF
TRBJ2-7 | - | - | TRBV29-1 | TGCAGCGCCCCGGACACCCGGGATGAGCAGTACTTT | CSAPDTRDEQYF
TRBJ1-1 | - | - | TRBV4-1 | TGCGCCAGCAGCCATCCCACGACAGGAGAGACCACCATGAACACTGAAGCTTTCTTT | CASSHPTTGETTMNTEAFF
TRBJ2-7 | TRBD2 | many | TRBV4-2 | TGTGCCAGCAGCCACACCCTAGCGGATGACGGGTACGAGCAGTACTTC | CASSHTLADDGYEQYF
TRBJ1-2 | - | few | TRBV2 | TGTGCCAGCAGAGTGTATCAGGGGAACTATGGCTACACCTTC | CASRVYQGNYGYTF
TRBJ2-7 | - | many | TRBV6-2/TRBV6-3 | TGTGCCAGCAGTTCGGACCGTTTACTGAACGAGCAGTACTTC | CASSSDRLLNEQYF
TRBJ1-4 | - | - | TRBV21-1 | TGTGCCAGCAGCACTGTTACTCCGTTTGCAACTAATGAAAAACTGTTTTTT | CASSTVTPFATNEKLFF
TRBJ2-5 | - | - | TRBV4-1 | TGCGCCAGCAGCCGCTCTGAAGTAGCTTTTGCCCAAGAGACCCAGTACTTC | CASSRSEVAFAQETQYF
TRBJ2-1 | TRBD2 | - | TRBV9 | TGTGCCAGCAGCGTAGAAACTAGCGGGAGGGTTCGGGGCAATGAGCAGTTCTTC | CASSVETSGRVRGNEQFF
TRBJ1-4 | - | few | TRBV6-2/TRBV6-3 | TGTGCCAGCAGTTACACGACCGATACAACTAATGAAAAACTGTTTTTT | CASSYTTDTTNEKLFF
TRBJ1-2 | - | - | TRBV12-3/TRBV12-4 | TGTGCCAGCAGTTTATTCAGGGGCGCCGACGTTCATGGCTACACCTTC | CASSLFRGADVHGYTF
TRBJ2-2 | - | - | TRBV6-5 | TGTGCCAGCTGTTACGGGGCGGACACCGGGGAGCTGTTTTTT | CASCYGADTGELFF
TRBJ2-7 | TRBD2 | many | TRBV28 | TGTGCCAGCAGTTCACTACTAGCGGGGGCCTCCTACGAGCAGTACTTC | CASSSLLAGASYEQYF
TRBJ2-1 | TRBD1 | - | TRBV28 | TGTGCCAGAAGTTTATATAGACAGGGGGACGAGAATGAGCAGTTCTTC | CARSLYRQGDENEQFF
TRBJ2-5 | - | - | TRBV4-1 | TGCGCCAGCAGCCATGTTTCGGGGCAAGAGACCCAGCACTTC | CASSHVSGQETQHF
TRBJ1-1 | TRBD1 | many | TRBV7-6 | TGTGCCAGCAGCACTGACAGGGGGCTGTCTGAAGCTTTCTTT | CASSTDRGLSEAFF
TRBJ2-5 | TRBD1 | many | TRBV12-3/TRBV12-4 | TGTGCCAGCAGTTCCATTGGGACAGAAGAGACCCAGTACTTC | CASSSIGTEETQYF
TRBJ1-5 | - | many | TRBV6-6 | TGTGCCAGCGGAAAAGGACAGTATAGCAATCAGCCCCAGCATTTT | CASGKGQYSNQPQHF
TRBJ2-7 | - | - | TRBV29-1 | TGCAGCGTTGAAGCTCCCCCCCCCCGGGCCCCCATCCCCTACGAGCAGTACTTC | CSVEAPPPRAPIPYEQYF
TRBJ2-3 | TRBD2 | many | TRBV7-6 | TGTGCCAGCAGCCCAAGCGGGGGACTTTCGGGTACGCAGTATTTT | CASSPSGGLSGTQYF
TRBJ2-5 | TRBD2 | - | TRBV6-5 | TGTGCCAGCAGTCGGACTAGCGGGAGCGGCGAGACCCAGTACTTC | CASSRTSGSGETQYF
TRBJ1-6 | - | many | TRBV4-3 | TGCGCCAGCAGCCAAGGGAGCCGGGGCTCACCCCTCCACTTT | CASSQGSRGSPLHF
TRBJ1-1 | - | many | TRBV4-1 | TGCGCCAGCAGCCAAGATCCGGGACAAATGAACACTGAAGCTTTCTTT | CASSQDPGQMNTEAFF
TRBJ2-1 | TRBD2 | once | TRBV3-1 | TGTGCCAGCAGCCCGACTAAGTTACTAGCGGGGGGGCAATGGGAGCAGTTCTTC | CASSPTKLLAGGQWEQFF
TRBJ1-6 | - | few | TRBV5-5 | TGTGCCAGCAGCCCGGACGGGAATAATTCACCCCTCCACTTT | CASSPDGNNSPLHF
TRBJ1-2 | TRBD1 | few | TRBV29-1 | TGCAGCGCGACAGGGGGGCTAGACTATGGCTACACCTTC | CSATGGLDYGYTF